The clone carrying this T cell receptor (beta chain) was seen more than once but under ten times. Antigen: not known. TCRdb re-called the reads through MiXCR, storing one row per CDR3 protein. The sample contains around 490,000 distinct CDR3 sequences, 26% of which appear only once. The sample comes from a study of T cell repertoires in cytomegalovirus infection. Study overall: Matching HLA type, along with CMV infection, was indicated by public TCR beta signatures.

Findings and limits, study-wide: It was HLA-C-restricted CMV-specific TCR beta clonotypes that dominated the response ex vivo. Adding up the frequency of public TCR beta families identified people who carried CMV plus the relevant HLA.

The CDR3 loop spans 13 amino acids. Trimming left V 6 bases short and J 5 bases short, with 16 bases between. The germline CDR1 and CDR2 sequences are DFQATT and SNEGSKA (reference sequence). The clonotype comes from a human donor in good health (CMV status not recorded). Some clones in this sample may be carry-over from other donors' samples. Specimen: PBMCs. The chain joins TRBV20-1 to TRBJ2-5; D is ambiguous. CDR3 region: CSARKGHRETQYF. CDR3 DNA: TGCAGTGCCCGGAAAGGGCACCGGGAGACCCAGTACTTC.